Listed here are 24 T cell receptor beta chains from one sample, sequenced in a study of blood T cells in healthy people across ages. The use of a sample-barcoded 5' primer and a J-beta primer mix characterized a second PCR of roughly 6 to 11 cycles. TCRdb passed the 5' RACE reads through MiXCR, listing each CDR3 protein once. The sample holds 2 million or so distinct CDR3 sequences, about 50% seen once. Sequencing input: blood. The receptors shown here come from a middle-aged woman in good health.

The chain couples TRBV9 to TRBJ2-5; TRBD2 matches 7 bases. The J segment lost 4 bases and the V segment lost 2 bases, leaving 8 bases of the junction unmatched. The CDR3 runs 15 residues. The germline CDR1 and CDR2 sequences are SGDLS and YYNGEE. The CDR3 nucleotides are TGTGCCAGCAGCGTTGGGAGGAGCGGGATAGAGACCCAGTACTTC. This encodes CASSVGRSGIETQYF.

This sequence joins TRBV27 and TRBJ2-3; tentatively, D is TRBD2 (6 bases). Trimming took off 6 bases at V and 3 bases at J, with 16 bases between the two ends. The V gene's germline CDR1 is MNHEY and CDR2 SMNVEV (reference sequence). This CDR3 is built from 15 residues. The CDR3: CASRGGDRQTDTQYF. The CDR3, as DNA: TGTGCCAGCAGGGGGGGTGATAGACAAACAGATACGCAGTATTTT.

This clonotype was found once. The chain is built from TRBV2 and TRBJ2-5; D gene unclear. The germline gives CDR1 SNHLY, CDR2 FYNNEI. V lost 0 bases and J 0 bases, leaving 11 bases between the germline ends. The CDR3 is 16 amino acids. In DNA, the CDR3 is TGTGCCAGCAGTGAAGCGGAGCTGCTGTACCAAGAGACCCAGTACTTC. It encodes CASSEAELLYQETQYF.

This chain links TRBV6-5 with TRBJ1-2; 7 bases line up with TRBD1. J was trimmed by 3 bases and V by 2 bases; bases with no gene match: 6. The CDR3 covers 15 residues. The germline CDR1 and CDR2 sequences are MNHEY and SVGAGI. For the CDR3, the DNA is TGTGCCAGCAGTTACATCGACAGGGCTGACTATGGCTACACCTTC. Translating gives CASSYIDRADYGYTF.

The rearrangement joins TRBV6-6 to TRBJ2-5; tentatively, D is TRBD1 (5 bases). Trimming pared 3 bases from V and 3 bases from J, leaving 17 bases between. Germline V gene lookup returns CDR1 MNHNY and CDR2 SVGAGI (reference sequence). The CDR3 sequence is 16 residues long. Here the CDR3 reads CASSYLSGPVKETQYF. CDR3 bases: TGTGCCAGCAGTTATTTGTCAGGGCCCGTTAAAGAGACCCAGTACTTC.

The chain carries TRBV7-2 and TRBJ2-5, with 11 nucleotides matching TRBD2. Germline CDR1 SGHTA, CDR2 FQGNSA. The V and J ends lost 4 bases and 5 bases, in that order; junction bases with no gene match: 9. The CDR3 extends over 16 amino acids. The CDR3 nucleotides are TGTGCCAGCAGCTCCCATTCTAGCGGGGGGACGGAGACCCAGTACTTC. This gives the protein CASSSHSSGGTETQYF.

This clonotype has a handful of counts. This sequence joins TRBV6-1 and TRBJ2-7; weak D call: TRBD1 (5 bases). Deletions cut 8 bases from V and 3 bases from J, with 20 bases between. Per germline, CDR1 MNHNS and CDR2 SASEGT. The CDR3 is made up of 15 amino acids. This CDR3 reads CASHPPFGQIYEQYF. The CDR3 coding sequence is TGTGCCAGCCACCCGCCCTTTGGACAAATCTACGAGCAGTACTTC.

This rearrangement joins TRBV4-2 to TRBJ2-3; D remains unclear. V dropped 3 bases and J dropped 3 bases, with 16 bases sitting between them. Per the germline V gene, CDR1 is LGHNA and CDR2 is YNFKEQ. CDR3 length equals 16 residues. The CDR3 DNA reads TGTGCCAGCAGCCACGAAGGACGGTACCCTACAGATACGCAGTATTTT. It encodes CASSHEGRYPTDTQYF.

The chain is built from TRBV29-1 and TRBJ2-7, with 8 bases aligning to TRBD1. CDR1 and CDR2 (germline): SQVTM, ANQGSEA. Trimming took 6 bases from V and 1 from J; bases not matched to a gene: 8. The CDR3 is made up of 14 amino acids. Written as DNA, the CDR3 is TGCAGCGTGTCGACAGGGGCCCTATCCTACGAGCAGTACTTC. It codes for CSVSTGALSYEQYF.

This chain connects TRBV7-2 to TRBJ2-3; possible D gene TRBD2, 6 bases. The V gene's germline CDR1 is SGHTA and CDR2 FQGNSA. This CDR3 spans 15 amino acids. V was clipped by 2 bases and J by 0 bases, with 9 bases between them. CDR3: CASSLWRGSTDTQYF. In nucleotides, the CDR3 is TGTGCCAGCAGCTTATGGCGGGGAAGCACAGATACGCAGTATTTT. Using reference TRBV7-2 and TRBJ2-3 for the parts outside the CDR3, the full variable domain is GAGVSQSPSNKVTEKGKDVELRCDPISGHTALYWYRQSLGQGLEFLIYFQGNSAPDKSGLPSDRFSAERTGGSVSTLTIQRTQQEDSAVYLCASSLWRGSTDTQYFGPGTRLTVL.

The chain combines TRBV20-1 with TRBJ2-7, with TRBD1 identical over 8 bases. The CDR3 is made up of 13 amino acids. The V and J ends lost 4 bases and 7 bases, in that order; junction bases with no gene match: 9. CDR1 is DFQATT and CDR2 is SNEGSKA in the germline V gene (reference sequence). CDR3 residues: CSAKVQGAQEQYF. The CDR3 DNA sequence: TGCAGTGCTAAGGTCCAGGGGGCTCAGGAGCAGTACTTC.

The chain links TRBV15 to TRBJ1-2; a possible D gene is TRBD1 (6 bases). V was pared by 8 bases and J by 3 bases, with 19 bases between. The germline gives CDR1 LNHNV, CDR2 YYDKDF (reference sequence). The CDR3 totals 15 residues. CDR3 residues: CATSTTGKADYGYTF. CDR3 nucleotides: TGTGCCACCTCCACTACAGGGAAAGCGGACTATGGCTACACCTTC.

The V call is TRBV18, the J call TRBJ1-1; a weak D match, TRBD1 (5 bases). The CDR3 has 17 amino acids. Trimming removed 3 bases from V and 2 bases from J, with 19 bases in between. Germline CDR1 KGHSH, CDR2 LQKENI. The DNA for the CDR3 is TGTGCCAGCTCACCCAGTGGCAGGGCGCAAGTTAACACTGAAGCTTTCTTT. Translating it yields CASSPSGRAQVNTEAFF. Full variable domain (remainder filled in from reference TRBV18 and TRBJ1-1): NAGVMQNPRHLVRRRGQEARLRCSPMKGHSHVYWYRQLPEEGLKFMVYLQKENIIDESGMPKERFSAEFPKEGPSILRIQQVVRGDSAAYFCASSPSGRAQVNTEAFFGQGTRLTVV.

This clonotype occurred a few times. This sequence joins TRBV7-9 and TRBJ2-3; D gene uncertain. The CDR3 loop spans 15 amino acids. Germline values: CDR1 SEHNR, CDR2 FQNEAQ (reference sequence). Trimming took 1 base from V and 0 from J, leaving 8 bases between them. CDR3 sequence reads: CASSLVGMSTDTQYF. The CDR3, as DNA: TGTGCCAGCAGCTTAGTCGGAATGAGCACAGATACGCAGTATTTT.

The CDR3 region has the DNA TGTGCCAGCAGTGAATACGGGGGCGGGGATGATGAGCAGTTCTTC. Translation: CASSEYGGGDDEQFF. V and J are TRBV6-1 and TRBJ2-1; D may be TRBD1 or TRBD2 (6 bases each). This CDR3 comprises 15 residues. The V gene's germline CDR1 is MNHNS and CDR2 SASEGT. Trimming took off 2 bases at V and 8 bases at J, with 16 bases between the two ends.

In nucleotides, the CDR3 is TGTGCCAGCAGCCACCGGGACATCTACAATGAGCAGTTCTTC. This codes for CASSHRDIYNEQFF. This chain joins TRBV27 and TRBJ2-1, with a weak D call TRBD1 (6 bases). The germline V gene has CDR1 MNHEY and CDR2 SMNVEV (reference sequence). This CDR3 contains 14 residues. V was trimmed by 6 bases and J by 3 bases, leaving 12 bases between them.

This clonotype was observed a few times. The chain recombines TRBV6-2 or TRBV6-3 with TRBJ2-7; 8 nucleotides match TRBD1. CDR3 length equals 14 residues. V shed 2 bases, J shed 4 bases, and the junction held 4 bases outside the gene matches. The germline CDR1 and CDR2 sequences are MNHEY and SVGEGT. CDR3 protein: CASSYVGTGYEQYF. The CDR3 DNA reads as TGTGCCAGCAGTTACGTGGGGACAGGATACGAGCAGTACTTC.

This chain links TRBV5-1 with TRBJ2-7, with 7 nucleotides matching TRBD1. Trimming at V came to 4 bases and at J to 6 bases, leaving 7 bases not matched to a gene. Germline CDR1 reads SGHRS; CDR2 reads YFSETQ. This CDR3 has 13 residues. As DNA, the CDR3 is TGCGCCAGCAGCCTAGGGACAGCACCCGAGCAGTACTTC. Protein sequence: CASSLGTAPEQYF.

This clonotype was seen only a few times. This sequence joins TRBV27 and TRBJ2-1, with TRBD2 matching over 10 bases. In germline, CDR1 is MNHEY, CDR2 SMNVEV (reference sequence). This CDR3 spans 16 amino acids. Trimming at V came to 5 bases and at J to 4 bases, leaving 8 bases not matched to a gene. DNA of the CDR3: TGTGCCAGCAGTCGTGACCAGCGGGGGGGATACAATGAGCAGTTCTTC. Its translation: CASSRDQRGGYNEQFF.

The chain links TRBV7-3 to TRBJ2-5; TRBD2 is a possible D gene (7 bases). V lost 1 base to trimming and J lost 4 bases, with 13 bases between them. The CDR3 covers 15 residues. Germline V lookup: CDR1 SGHTA, CDR2 FQGTGA. The CDR3 spells CASSLMGGPVETQYF. In DNA form, the CDR3 reads TGTGCCAGCAGCTTAATGGGGGGGCCGGTAGAGACCCAGTACTTC.

In this sample, this clonotype turned up many times. This chain's CDR3 is CSVILRGPTYEQYF. The CDR3 bases are TGCAGCGTTATACTGAGGGGGCCAACCTACGAGCAGTACTTC. The J gene is TRBJ2-7, the V gene TRBV29-1; 7 nucleotides match TRBD1. The CDR3 is made up of 14 amino acids. Trimming at V came to 5 bases and at J to 2 bases, leaving 9 bases not matched to a gene. Germline CDR1 reads SQVTM; CDR2 reads ANQGSEA.

A few counts support this clonotype. The chain combines TRBV7-9 with TRBJ2-1, with TRBD1 identical over 8 bases. The CDR3 runs 14 residues. The V segment lost 7 bases and the J segment 4 bases; nucleotides outside the gene matches: 6. Germline CDR1 SEHNR, CDR2 FQNEAQ (reference sequence). The chain's CDR3 is CASNRDRQYNEQFF. The CDR3 DNA is TGTGCCAGCAACCGGGACAGGCAATACAATGAGCAGTTCTTC.

This chain uses TRBV7-3 with TRBJ1-6; D uncertain. The V and J ends lost 4 bases and 7 bases respectively, with 8 bases between them. Germline CDR1 reads SGHTA; CDR2 reads FQGTGA. The CDR3 spans 13 residues. The DNA for the CDR3 is TGTGCCAGCAGCTCCAACATAAATTCACCCCTCCACTTT. This gives the protein CASSSNINSPLHF.

The CDR3 loop reads CASTSGLLRTDTQYF. In DNA, the CDR3 is TGTGCCAGCACTTCGGGACTTCTCAGAACAGATACGCAGTATTTT. The chain employs TRBV12-3 or TRBV12-4 and TRBJ2-3, with a possible D match to TRBD2 (6 bases). CDR3 length: 15 amino acids. V was shortened by 7 bases and J by 3 bases, with 17 bases between the two germline ends.